This T cell receptor beta chain was documented in a study of blood T cells in healthy people across ages. It was with a sample-barcoded 5' primer and a J-beta primer mix that a second PCR of about 6 to 12 cycles was run. From the 5' RACE reads, TCRdb called clonotypes with MiXCR, one entry per CDR3 protein. The table has 1.5 million to 2 million distinct CDR3 sequences, roughly 27% seen once. This clonotype was picked up many times. Its antigen is undetermined. Healthy Caucasians from Russia aged 6 to 90 served as donors. General study findings and limits: Greater diversity and more naive CD4+ cells were seen in long-lived donors than in aged donors.

The CDR3 has 12 residues. Per the germline V gene, CDR1 is LGHNA and CDR2 is YSLEER. V dropped 3 bases and J dropped 5 bases, with 8 bases sitting between them. The chain has TRBV4-3 and TRBJ2-7, with unresolved D. The sample was blood. This sequence was found in a woman aged 25 to 39 in good health. CDR3 DNA sequence: TGCGCCAGCAGCCACCGAAGGGACGAGCAGTACTTC. This encodes CASSHRRDEQYF.